Listed here are 13 T cell receptor beta chains from one sample, sequenced in a study of cytomegalovirus exposure and HLA in healthy donors. The study ran its PCR with 60 Vbeta and 13 Jbeta primers. Some clones are missing from TCRdb's copy, which holds only in-frame ones; the method was immunoSEQ multiplex PCR. This sample yields some 150,000 clones, of which 70% to 80% are seen a single time; under 2.5% belongs to the top ten. The source material was PBMCs. The source is a man under 40 in good health and CMV-seronegative.

The V and J genes are TRBV9 and TRBJ2-1; the D gene is possibly TRBD1 (5 bases). Between the trimmed V and J ends, which lost 0 bases and 2 bases, there was a span of 9 bases. The CDR3 has 15 residues. CDR1 and CDR2 from the germline V gene are SGDLS and YYNGEE. DNA of the CDR3: TGTGCCAGCAGCGTAGGCTCAGGGACCTACAATGAGCAGTTCTTC. Protein sequence: CASSVGSGTYNEQFF.

The V gene is TRBV7-8, the J gene TRBJ1-2; the D gene is possibly TRBD1 (6 bases). V gave up 1 base and J gave up 6 bases, with 6 bases separating them. Per germline, CDR1 SGHVS and CDR2 FQNEAQ. The CDR3 spans 12 residues. The CDR3: CASSLEGDGYTF. The CDR3, as DNA: TGTGCCAGCAGCTTAGAGGGGGATGGCTACACCTTC.

This chain joins TRBV7-6 and TRBJ2-5; no definite D call. Trimming took 5 bases from V and 1 from J, leaving 14 bases between them. The CDR3 length is 15 residues. Germline values: CDR1 SGHVS, CDR2 FNYEAQ. CDR3 residues: CASSRFPGAQETQYF. The CDR3, as DNA: TGTGCCAGCAGCCGCTTCCCCGGAGCCCAAGAGACCCAGTACTTC.

This clone was detected only once. V is TRBV11-2 and J is TRBJ2-3, with D maybe TRBD2 (6 bases). This CDR3 region has 12 residues. The V end was cut by 5 bases, the J end by 3 bases, with 6 bases between. Germline values: CDR1 SGHAT, CDR2 FQNNGV. The CDR3 nucleotides are TGTGCCAGCAGCGGAGGGACAGATACGCAGTATTTT. As protein: CASSGGTDTQYF.

V and J are TRBV7-2 and TRBJ2-7; a possible D gene is TRBD2 (7 bases). The CDR3 has 13 amino acids. Per the germline V gene, CDR1 is SGHTA and CDR2 is FQGNSA. Trimming removed 4 bases at V and 3 bases at J, with 10 bases between. The DNA of the CDR3 is TGTGCCAGCAGCTCGGGGGGCCGCTACGAGCAGTACTTC. This translates into CASSSGGRYEQYF.

The rearrangement links TRBV28 to TRBJ2-1; 10 bases map to TRBD1. The CDR3 sequence is 15 residues long. Germline assignment: CDR1 MDHEN and CDR2 SYDVKM. V lost 1 base and J lost 6; bases outside the gene matches: 3. Here the CDR3 reads CASSLSGQGRNEQFF. The CDR3 nucleotides read TGTGCCAGCAGTTTATCGGGACAGGGGCGCAATGAGCAGTTCTTC.

This chain links TRBV4-1 with TRBJ1-6; D not resolved. V was trimmed by 3 bases and J by 6 bases, leaving 6 bases between them. The CDR3 is made up of 13 amino acids. Germline V gene lookup returns CDR1 MGHRA and CDR2 YSYEKL. In nucleotides, the CDR3 is TGCGCCAGCAGCCAGACTATTAATTCACCCCTCCACTTT. It yields the protein CASSQTINSPLHF.

The chain uses TRBV5-1 and TRBJ2-5; TRBD1 is a possible D gene (6 bases). Germline CDR1 and CDR2: SGHRS and YFSETQ. Trimming took off 4 bases at V and 5 bases at J, with 15 bases between the two ends. The CDR3 has 14 residues. In DNA form, the CDR3 reads TGCGCCAGCAGCCCGCAGACAGGTCTGGAGACCCAGTACTTC. Translated: CASSPQTGLETQYF.

The chain uses TRBV6-1 and TRBJ1-5, with TRBD1 identical over 7 bases. Germline lookup yields CDR1 MNHNS and CDR2 SASEGT. The CDR3 spans 15 residues. V trimming: 5 bases; J trimming: 7 bases; junction bases outside the gene matches: 11. The CDR3 reads CASSPTGRNGQPQHF. The CDR3, as DNA: TGTGCCAGCAGTCCGACAGGGAGAAATGGCCAGCCCCAGCATTTT.

This clone has a handful of counts. Germline and junction disagree at one end, which may indicate a read error. The chain carries TRBV7-9 and TRBJ2-3, with 12 bases matching TRBD1. The CDR3 has 16 residues. Germline CDR1 SEHNR, CDR2 FQNEAQ (reference sequence). CDR3 sequence: CSSSFGTGGSSDTQYF. CDR3 DNA sequence: TGTTCCAGCAGCTTCGGGACAGGGGGCAGCTCAGATACGCAGTATTTT.

This clone showed up just once. The V and J genes are TRBV9 and TRBJ2-7; D is ambiguous. From germline, CDR1 is SGDLS and CDR2 YYNGEE. The CDR3 sequence is 13 residues long. Trimming stripped 0 bases from V and 5 bases from J, with 9 bases between. The CDR3 coding sequence is TGTGCCAGCAGCGTAGGGTTGGGCCACGAGCAGTACTTC. It translates to CASSVGLGHEQYF.

This sequence joins TRBV28 and TRBJ1-1; no clear D. Germline lookup yields CDR1 MDHEN and CDR2 SYDVKM. Trimming left V 5 bases short and J 10 bases short, with 17 bases between. The length of the CDR3 is 13 residues. The CDR3 coding sequence is TGTGCCAGCAGTCCTACCGGGCTGCGGGGAGCTTTCTTT. This codes for CASSPTGLRGAFF.

The gene calls are TRBV28 and TRBJ2-2; 8 bases map to TRBD1. Germline CDR1 and CDR2: MDHEN and SYDVKM. The trim removed 3 bases at V and 6 bases at J, leaving 6 bases unmatched. The CDR3 length is 15 residues. CDR3 sequence reads: CASSFRTGFAGELFF. The CDR3 DNA follows: TGTGCCAGCAGTTTTAGGACAGGGTTTGCCGGGGAGCTGTTTTTT.